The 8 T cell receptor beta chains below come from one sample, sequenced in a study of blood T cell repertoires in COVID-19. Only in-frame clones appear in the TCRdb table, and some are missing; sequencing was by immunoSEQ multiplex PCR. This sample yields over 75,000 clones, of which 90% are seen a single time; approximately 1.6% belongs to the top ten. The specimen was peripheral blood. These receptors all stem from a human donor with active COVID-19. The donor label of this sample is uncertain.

CDR3 sequence (DNA): TGTGCCAGCAGTTACTCGAGGGGGGGAAATGGCTACACCTTC. Translation: CASSYSRGGNGYTF. The V call is TRBV6-6, the J call TRBJ1-2; TRBD1 might be the D (6 bases). The CDR3 contains 14 residues. Per the germline V gene, CDR1 is MNHNY and CDR2 is SVGAGI (reference sequence). V lost 0 bases, J lost 6 bases, and 11 bases lay in between.

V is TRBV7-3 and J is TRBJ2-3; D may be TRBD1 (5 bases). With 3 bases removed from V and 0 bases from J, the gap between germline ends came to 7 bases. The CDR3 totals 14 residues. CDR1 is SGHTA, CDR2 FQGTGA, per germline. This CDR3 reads CASSLGPSTDTQYF. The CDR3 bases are TGTGCCAGCAGCTTGGGGCCGAGCACAGATACGCAGTATTTT.

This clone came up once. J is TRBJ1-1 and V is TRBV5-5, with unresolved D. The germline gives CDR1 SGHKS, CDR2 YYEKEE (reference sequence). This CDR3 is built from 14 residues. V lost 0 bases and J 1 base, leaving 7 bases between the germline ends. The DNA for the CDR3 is TGTGCCAGCAGCTTGGTGGTAGCGAACACTGAAGCTTTCTTT. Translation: CASSLVVANTEAFF.

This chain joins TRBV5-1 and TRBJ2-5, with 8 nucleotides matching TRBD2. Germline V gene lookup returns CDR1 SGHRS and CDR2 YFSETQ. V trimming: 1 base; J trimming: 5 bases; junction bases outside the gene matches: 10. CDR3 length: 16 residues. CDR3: CASSLIASGGRETQYF. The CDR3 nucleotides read TGCGCCAGCAGCTTGATCGCGAGCGGGGGTCGGGAGACCCAGTACTTC.

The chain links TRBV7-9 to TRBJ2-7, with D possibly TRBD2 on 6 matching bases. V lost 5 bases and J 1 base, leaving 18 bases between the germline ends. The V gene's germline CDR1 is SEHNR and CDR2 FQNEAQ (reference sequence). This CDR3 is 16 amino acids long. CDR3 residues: CASSPRAGTLSYEQYF. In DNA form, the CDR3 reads TGTGCCAGCAGCCCCAGGGCGGGGACCCTATCCTACGAGCAGTACTTC.

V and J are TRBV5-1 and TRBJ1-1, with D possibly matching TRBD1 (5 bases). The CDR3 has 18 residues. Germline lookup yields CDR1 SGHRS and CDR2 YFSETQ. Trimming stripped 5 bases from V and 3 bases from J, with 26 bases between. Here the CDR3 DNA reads TGCGCCAGCAGATCAAGGGGAAAGGGAACGTCGTCGGACACTGAAGCTTTCTTT. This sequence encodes CASRSRGKGTSSDTEAFF.

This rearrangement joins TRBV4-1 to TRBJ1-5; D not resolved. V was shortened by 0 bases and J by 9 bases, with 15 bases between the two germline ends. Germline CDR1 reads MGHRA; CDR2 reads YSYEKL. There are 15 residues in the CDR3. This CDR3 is CASSQDDRRLRPQHF. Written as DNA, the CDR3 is TGCGCCAGCAGCCAAGATGATCGCCGCTTGCGGCCCCAGCATTTT.

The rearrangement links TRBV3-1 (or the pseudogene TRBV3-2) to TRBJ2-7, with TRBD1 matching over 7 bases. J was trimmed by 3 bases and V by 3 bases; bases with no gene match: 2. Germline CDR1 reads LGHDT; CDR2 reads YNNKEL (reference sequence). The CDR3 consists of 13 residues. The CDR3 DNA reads TGTGCCAGCAGCCAGAGGACAGGCTACGAGCAGTACTTC. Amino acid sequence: CASSQRTGYEQYF.